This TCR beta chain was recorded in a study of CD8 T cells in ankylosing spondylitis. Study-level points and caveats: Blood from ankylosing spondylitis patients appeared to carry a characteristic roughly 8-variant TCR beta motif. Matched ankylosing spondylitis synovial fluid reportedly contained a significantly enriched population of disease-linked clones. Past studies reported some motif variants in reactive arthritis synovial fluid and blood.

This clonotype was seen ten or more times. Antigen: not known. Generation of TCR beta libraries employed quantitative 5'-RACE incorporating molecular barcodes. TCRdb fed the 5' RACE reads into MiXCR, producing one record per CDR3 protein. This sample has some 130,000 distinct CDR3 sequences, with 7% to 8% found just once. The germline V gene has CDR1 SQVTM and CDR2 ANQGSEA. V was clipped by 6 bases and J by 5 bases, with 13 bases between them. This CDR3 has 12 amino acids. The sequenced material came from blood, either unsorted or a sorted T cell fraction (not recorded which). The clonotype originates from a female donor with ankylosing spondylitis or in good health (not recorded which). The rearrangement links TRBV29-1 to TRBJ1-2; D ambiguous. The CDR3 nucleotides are TGCAGCGTCGCGGACCTGGCTTATGGCTACACCTTC. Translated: CSVADLAYGYTF.